This record looks at one TCR beta chain sequence and its context. This record belongs to a study of blood T cell repertoires in COVID-19. TCRdb's copy holds only in-frame clones and misses some; the assay was immunoSEQ multiplex PCR. This sample has hundreds of thousands of clones; approximately 86% occur once, and the top ten carry roughly 1.3%. Germline V gives CDR1 MDHEN, CDR2 SYDVKM. Germline trimming cut 8 bases from V and 3 bases from J; bases unmatched to any gene: 15. The CDR3 loop spans 18 amino acids. The clonotype comes from a man in his sixties or seventies with acute or convalescent COVID-19. Sequencing input: peripheral blood. This chain joins TRBV28 and TRBJ2-1; 11 positions agree with TRBD2. The DNA of the CDR3 is TGTGCCAGCCCTCCGACCGGGACTAGCGGAGCTTACTACAATGAGCAGTTCTTC. Amino acid sequence: CASPPTGTSGAYYNEQFF.